This T cell receptor beta chain emerged from a study of T cells in Graves' hyperthyroidism and ophthalmopathy. This clonotype was observed a few times. A much larger clone differs from this one at a single base, so this may be a read error. Amplification yielded TCR beta CDR3 regions, with RNA transcripts as the source. First-round RT-PCR with HTBI primers amplified the TCR CDR3 region. TCRdb recomputed calls from the multiplex PCR reads with MiXCR, one row per CDR3 protein. The data show about 420,000 distinct CDR3 sequences, 15% to 18% seen once. The ends were cut back, 5 bases at V and 10 bases at J, with 13 bases in the middle. From germline, CDR1 is MDHEN and CDR2 SYDVKM. This CDR3 has 12 residues.

What was sequenced was blood. This chain connects TRBV28 to TRBJ2-3; D is uncertain. The clonotype originates from a woman younger than 30 with Graves' hyperthyroidism. CDR3 in amino acids: CASSGPASAQYF. The CDR3 bases are TGTGCCAGCAGTGGACCAGCGTCCGCGCAGTATTTT.